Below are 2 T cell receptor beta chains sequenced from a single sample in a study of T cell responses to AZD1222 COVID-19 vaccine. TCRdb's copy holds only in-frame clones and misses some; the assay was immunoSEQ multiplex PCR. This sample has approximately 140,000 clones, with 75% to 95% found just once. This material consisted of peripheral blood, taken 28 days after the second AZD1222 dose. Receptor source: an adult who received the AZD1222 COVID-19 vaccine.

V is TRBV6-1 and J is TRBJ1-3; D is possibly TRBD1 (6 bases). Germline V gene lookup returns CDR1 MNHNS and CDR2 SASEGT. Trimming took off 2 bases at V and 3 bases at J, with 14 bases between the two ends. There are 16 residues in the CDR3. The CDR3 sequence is CASSEYQGRGGNTIYF. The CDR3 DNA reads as TGTGCCAGCAGTGAATATCAGGGGAGGGGTGGAAACACCATATATTTT.

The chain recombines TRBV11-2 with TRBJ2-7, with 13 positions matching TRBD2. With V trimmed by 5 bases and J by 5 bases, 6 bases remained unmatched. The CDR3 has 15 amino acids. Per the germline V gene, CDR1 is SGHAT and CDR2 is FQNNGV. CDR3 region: CASSTGTSGTNEQYF. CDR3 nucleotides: TGTGCCAGCAGCACCGGGACTAGCGGGACTAACGAGCAGTACTTC.